The 13 T cell receptor beta chains given below trace back to one sample, sequenced in a study of CD8 T cells in Susac syndrome. Random hexamers served to reverse transcribe roughly 0.5 to 1 ug RNA. Via MiXCR, TCRdb re-called the immunoSEQ multiplex PCR reads, giving one row per CDR3 protein. The sample lists around 130,000 distinct CDR3 sequences, roughly 89% occurring once. The sequenced sample was CD8+ T cells from PBMCs. These receptor sequences come from a human donor with multiple sclerosis.

The chain combines TRBV5-1 with TRBJ1-1, with no clear D. Trimming left V 2 bases short and J 0 bases short, with 11 bases between. The CDR3 contains 15 residues. Germline V gene lookup returns CDR1 SGHRS and CDR2 YFSETQ. CDR3 in DNA: TGCGCCAGCAGCTTCCGGACCAAAATGAACACTGAAGCTTTCTTT. Residues: CASSFRTKMNTEAFF.

Written as DNA, the CDR3 is TGTGCCAGCAGTGCCCGATTAAACACCGGGGAGCTGTTTTTT. It yields the protein CASSARLNTGELFF. The chain couples TRBV6-4 to TRBJ2-2; unclear D gene. This CDR3 contains 14 residues. Trimming took off 4 bases at V and 2 bases at J, with 8 bases between the two ends. The germline CDR1 and CDR2 sequences are MRHNA and SNTAGT.

The genes are TRBV6-2 or TRBV6-3 and TRBJ2-1; no reliable D call. CDR1 is MNHEY, CDR2 SVGEGT, per germline. V lost 4 bases to trimming and J lost 8 bases, with 12 bases between them. There are 13 residues in the CDR3. The CDR3 here is CASSLSRPDEQFF. The CDR3 bases are TGTGCCAGCAGTTTGTCTAGACCGGATGAGCAGTTCTTC.

The V call is TRBV30, the J call TRBJ2-7, with 8 nucleotides matching TRBD2. V lost 0 bases and J lost 2; bases outside the gene matches: 3. CDR3 length: 14 amino acids. The germline gives CDR1 GTSNPN, CDR2 SVGIG (reference sequence). The CDR3 DNA follows: TGTGCCTGGAGTGTACAGCGGGAGCCCTACGAGCAGTACTTC. Translated, it gives CAWSVQREPYEQYF.

CDR3 sequence: CSAAEGHFPFF. CDR3 coding DNA: TGCAGTGCGGCGGAGGGGCACTTTCCTTTCTTT. The V gene is TRBV20-1, the J gene TRBJ1-1; D is perhaps TRBD1 (5 bases). Trimming cost V 6 bases and J 12 bases, with 17 bases left between them. The germline CDR1 and CDR2 sequences are DFQATT and SNEGSKA (reference sequence). The CDR3 loop spans 11 amino acids.

The chain has TRBV19 and TRBJ1-5; no clear D gene. The germline CDR1 and CDR2 sequences are LNHDA and SQIVND (reference sequence). This CDR3 comprises 20 residues. V was shortened by 9 bases and J by 0 bases, with 30 bases between the two germline ends. CDR3 bases: TGTGCCAGCTCGCGCCGAATCAAAAAGGTATTGGGATATAGCAATCAGCCCCAGCATTTT. It yields the protein CASSRRIKKVLGYSNQPQHF.

The rearrangement links TRBV7-3 to TRBJ1-1; D is unresolved. V lost 2 bases and J lost 0, with 10 bases in between. This CDR3 is built from 15 residues. Germline V gene lookup returns CDR1 SGHTA and CDR2 FQGTGA. This chain's CDR3 is CASSLLAVMNTEAFF. The CDR3 DNA sequence: TGTGCCAGCAGCTTACTAGCTGTGATGAACACTGAAGCTTTCTTT.

The CDR3 protein is CASKGVEDTQYF. In DNA, the CDR3 is TGTGCCAGCAAAGGGGTCGAAGATACGCAGTATTTT. The chain has TRBV12-3 or TRBV12-4 and TRBJ2-3; D perhaps matches TRBD1 (5 bases). V lost 7 bases and J lost 5, with 10 bases in between. This CDR3 has 12 amino acids.

V gene TRBV20-1 combines with J gene TRBJ2-1; 11 bases align to TRBD2. V lost 6 bases, J lost 3 bases, and 4 bases stayed unmatched. CDR3 size: 14 residues. The V gene's germline CDR1 is DFQATT and CDR2 SNEGSKA (reference sequence). The CDR3 DNA reads TGCAGTGCCACTAGCGGGAGAAACTACAATGAGCAGTTCTTC. Encoded protein: CSATSGRNYNEQFF.

This clonotype was seen once. V is TRBV11-2 and J is TRBJ2-3; weak D call: TRBD2 (6 bases). Trimming left V 2 bases short and J 2 bases short, with 8 bases between. The V gene's germline CDR1 is SGHAT and CDR2 FQNNGV. The CDR3 is 14 amino acids. The CDR3 region has the DNA TGTGCCAGCAGCTTACCGGACTACACAGATACGCAGTATTTT. It translates to CASSLPDYTDTQYF.

Only one count was recorded for this clonotype. The genes are TRBV20-1 and TRBJ2-1, with D possibly matching TRBD1 (5 bases). Trimming stripped 6 bases from V and 3 bases from J, with 12 bases between. CDR3 length: 13 amino acids. Germline V gene data show CDR1 as DFQATT and CDR2 as SNEGSKA (reference sequence). The CDR3 here is CSAGVGDYNEQFF. DNA of the CDR3: TGCAGTGCAGGCGTAGGGGACTACAATGAGCAGTTCTTC.

The chain joins TRBV27 to TRBJ2-3; D gene ambiguous. V lost 2 bases, J lost 6 bases, and 12 bases lay in between. The CDR3 has 14 amino acids. In germline, CDR1 is MNHEY, CDR2 SMNVEV (reference sequence). CDR3 sequence (DNA): TGTGCCAGCAGTTTAAGGTCTGGGGTGGATACGCAGTATTTT. This gives the protein CASSLRSGVDTQYF.

The chain uses TRBV15 and TRBJ1-1; TRBD1 matches at 9 bases. Germline lookup yields CDR1 LNHNV and CDR2 YYDKDF (reference sequence). The CDR3 loop spans 16 amino acids. V trimming: 3 bases; J trimming: 1 base; junction bases outside the gene matches: 6. The CDR3: CATSRGQGQGNTEAFF. The DNA for the CDR3 is TGTGCCACCAGCAGGGGACAGGGACAGGGGAACACTGAAGCTTTCTTT.